This T cell receptor (beta chain) was found in a study of shared clonotypes between healthy human individuals. Study overall: Per donor, three plates held CD4 naive cells, three held CD4 memory, two held CD8 naive and one held CD8 memory.

Remarks on this clone: Its ends do not fully match the called genes, so a read error is possible.

Selected positively for CCR7 and CD45RO-negative, naive CD8 cells excluded terminally differentiated effector memory CD45RA+ cells. Researchers divided each subset's genomic DNA evenly across several immunoSEQ plates. Using around 200 ng DNA, 25,000 to 35,000 T cell genomes, the sorted-subset replicate PCRs were run. Source study methods: ImmunoSEQ gave junction-only sequences without quality scores, so filtering differed. The data were produced by immunoSEQ multiplex PCR, yet TCRdb's version contains in-frame clones alone and is incomplete. V, J and clone size are those of that table, while D and trimming were read from the DNA. The table shows about 2 million clones, with around 96% occurring only once. The origin of this receptor is a man between 18 and 35 years old in good health. The sample comprised naive CD8+ T cells sorted from blood.

In nucleotides, the CDR3 is TGCGCCAGCCGCTTAGTAACTAGTGTCGATGAGCAGTTCTTC. Encoded protein: CASRLVTSVDEQFF. This chain links TRBV5-1 with TRBJ2-1, with a weak D call TRBD2 (5 bases). The CDR3 totals 14 residues. Per the germline V gene, CDR1 is SGHRS and CDR2 is YFSETQ.